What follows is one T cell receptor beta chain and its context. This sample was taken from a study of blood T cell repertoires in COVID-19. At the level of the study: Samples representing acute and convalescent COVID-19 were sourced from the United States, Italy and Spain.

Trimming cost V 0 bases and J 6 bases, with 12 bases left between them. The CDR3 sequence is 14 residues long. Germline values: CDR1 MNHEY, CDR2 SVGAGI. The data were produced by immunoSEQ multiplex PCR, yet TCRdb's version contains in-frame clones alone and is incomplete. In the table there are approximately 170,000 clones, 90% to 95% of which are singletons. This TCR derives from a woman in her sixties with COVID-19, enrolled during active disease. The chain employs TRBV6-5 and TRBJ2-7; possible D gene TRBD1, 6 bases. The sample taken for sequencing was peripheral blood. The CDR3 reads CASSYSFRTVEQYF. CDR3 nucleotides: TGTGCCAGCAGTTACTCTTTCAGGACAGTCGAGCAGTACTTC.